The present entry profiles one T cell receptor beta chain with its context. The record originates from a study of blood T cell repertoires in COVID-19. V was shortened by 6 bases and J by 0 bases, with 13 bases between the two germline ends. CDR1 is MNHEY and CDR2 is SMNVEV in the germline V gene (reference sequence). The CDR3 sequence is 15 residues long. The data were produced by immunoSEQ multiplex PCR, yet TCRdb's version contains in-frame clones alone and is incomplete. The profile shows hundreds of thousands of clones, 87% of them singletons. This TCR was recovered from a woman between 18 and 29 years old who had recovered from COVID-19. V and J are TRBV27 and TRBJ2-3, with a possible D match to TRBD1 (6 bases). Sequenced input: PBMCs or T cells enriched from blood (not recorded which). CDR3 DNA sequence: TGTGCCAGCAGCTTAAGACAGGTTAGCACAGATACGCAGTATTTT. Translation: CASSLRQVSTDTQYF.